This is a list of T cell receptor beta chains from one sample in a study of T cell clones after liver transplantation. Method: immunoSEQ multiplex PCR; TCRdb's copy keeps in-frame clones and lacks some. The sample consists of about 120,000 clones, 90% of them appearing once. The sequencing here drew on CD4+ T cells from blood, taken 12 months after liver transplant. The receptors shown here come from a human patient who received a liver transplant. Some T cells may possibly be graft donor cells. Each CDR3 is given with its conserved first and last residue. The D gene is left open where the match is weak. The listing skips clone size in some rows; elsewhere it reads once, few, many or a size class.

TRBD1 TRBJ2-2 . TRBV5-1 CASSRLAGTGGTGELFF TGCGCCAGCAGCCGTTTAGCCGGGACAGGGGGGACCGGGGAGCTGTTTTTT
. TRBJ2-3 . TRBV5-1 CASSLGGSPYTDTQYF TGCGCCAGCAGCTTGGGCGGCAGCCCCTACACAGATACGCAGTATTTT
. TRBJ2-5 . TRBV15 CATSRDIEVPSYF TGTGCCACCAGCAGAGATATAGAGGTACCCTCCTACTTC
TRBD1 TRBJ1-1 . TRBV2 CASGTEANTEAFF TGTGCCAGTGGGACAGAGGCTAACACTGAAGCTTTCTTT
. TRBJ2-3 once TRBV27 CASSSPPGPLADTQYF TGTGCCAGCAGTTCACCCCCCGGACCTTTGGCAGATACGCAGTATTTT
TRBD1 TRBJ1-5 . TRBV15 CATRGTENQPQHF TGTGCCACCCGCGGGACAGAGAATCAGCCCCAGCATTTT
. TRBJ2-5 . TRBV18 CASSTGPQETQYF TGTGCCAGCTCAACGGGCCCTCAAGAGACCCAGTACTTC
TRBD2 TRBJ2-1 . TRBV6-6 CASLIAGGSYNEQFF TGTGCCAGCCTAATAGCGGGAGGCTCCTACAATGAGCAGTTCTTC
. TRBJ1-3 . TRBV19 CASSPRAGSSGNTIYF TGTGCCAGTAGTCCTCGGGCCGGGTCCTCTGGAAACACCATATATTTT
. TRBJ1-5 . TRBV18 CASSPLNSNQPQHF TGTGCCAGCTCACCACTAAATAGCAATCAGCCCCAGCATTTT
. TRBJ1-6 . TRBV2 CASSAQGLSPLHF TGTGCCAGCAGTGCACAGGGTCTTTCACCCCTCCACTTT
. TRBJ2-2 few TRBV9 CASSITGTGELFF TGTGCCAGCAGCATTACAGGTACCGGGGAGCTGTTTTTT
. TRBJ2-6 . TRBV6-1 CASSERGNSGANVLTF TGTGCCAGCAGTGAACGCGGGAATTCTGGGGCCAACGTCCTGACTTTC
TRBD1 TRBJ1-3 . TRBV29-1 CSVLGQAGNTIYF TGCAGCGTTCTGGGACAGGCGGGAAACACCATATATTTT
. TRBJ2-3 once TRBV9 CASTMRSVSTDTQYF TGTGCCAGCACAATGAGGAGCGTTAGCACAGATACGCAGTATTTT
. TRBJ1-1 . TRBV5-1 CASSLEARENTEAFF TGCGCCAGCAGCCTGGAAGCCAGGGAGAACACTGAAGCTTTCTTT
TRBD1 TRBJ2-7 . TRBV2 CASGGQNNSYEQYF TGTGCCAGCGGGGGACAGAATAACTCCTACGAGCAGTACTTC
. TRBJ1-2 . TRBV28 CASSITWSGYTF TGTGCCAGCAGTATAACGTGGAGCGGCTACACCTTC
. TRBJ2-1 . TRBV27 CASREERGPLANEQFF TGTGCCAGCAGGGAAGAAAGGGGCCCCCTCGCCAATGAGCAGTTCTTC
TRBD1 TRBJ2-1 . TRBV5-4 CASSPVGDRAYNEQFF TGTGCCAGCAGCCCGGTGGGGGACAGGGCCTACAATGAGCAGTTCTTC
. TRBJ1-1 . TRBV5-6 CASSSGMNTEAFF TGTGCCAGCAGCTCAGGGATGAACACTGAAGCTTTCTTT
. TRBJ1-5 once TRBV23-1 CASSQSIDTIGGPQHF TGCGCCAGCAGTCAATCGATCGACACCATAGGGGGGCCCCAGCATTTT
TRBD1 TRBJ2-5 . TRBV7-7 CASSVRDSIQETQYF TGTGCCAGCAGCGTCAGGGACAGTATACAAGAGACCCAGTACTTC
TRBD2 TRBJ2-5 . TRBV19 CASSIRPRLAGGPVETQYF TGTGCCAGTAGTATAAGGCCTCGACTAGCGGGAGGGCCCGTAGAGACCCAGTACTTC
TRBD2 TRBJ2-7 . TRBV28 CASSSPGGVFVEQYF TGTGCCAGCAGCTCCCCGGGAGGGGTTTTCGTGGAGCAGTACTTC
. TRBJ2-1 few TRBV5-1 CASSLAGLDNEQFF TGCGCCAGCAGCTTGGCCGGGCTAGATAATGAGCAGTTCTTC
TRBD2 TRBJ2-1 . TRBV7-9 CASSWPGTSGREPYNEQFF TGTGCCAGCAGCTGGCCCGGGACTAGCGGGAGGGAACCCTACAATGAGCAGTTCTTC
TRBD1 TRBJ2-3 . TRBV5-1 CASSLRQGSDTQYF TGCGCCAGCAGCTTACGACAGGGCTCAGATACGCAGTATTTT
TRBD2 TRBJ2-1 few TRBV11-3 CASSGSGLANGEQFF TGTGCCAGCAGCGGGTCGGGACTAGCGAACGGTGAGCAGTTCTTC
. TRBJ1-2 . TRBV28 CASSPPGKVGYTF TGTGCCAGCAGTCCCCCGGGGAAGGTGGGCTACACCTTC
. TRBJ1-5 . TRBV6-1 CASSDGSNQPQHF TGTGCCAGCAGTGACGGTAGCAATCAGCCCCAGCATTTT
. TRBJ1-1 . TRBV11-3 CASSLEQGTEAFF TGTGCCAGCAGCTTAGAGCAGGGTACTGAAGCTTTCTTT
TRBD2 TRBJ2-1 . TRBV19 CASSLVLAPPVYNEQFF TGTGCCAGTAGCCTGGTACTAGCGCCGCCGGTCTACAATGAGCAGTTCTTC
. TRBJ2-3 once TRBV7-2 CASSLRVGGGGHQDTQYF TGTGCCAGCAGCTTAAGGGTAGGAGGAGGTGGGCACCAAGATACGCAGTATTTT
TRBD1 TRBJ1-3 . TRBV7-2 CASSPRDRGPGNTIYF TGTGCCAGCAGCCCAAGGGACAGGGGGCCTGGAAACACCATATATTTT
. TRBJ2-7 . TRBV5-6 CASSLLRDQVGYEQYF TGTGCCAGCAGCTTGTTGAGGGATCAAGTCGGGTACGAGCAGTACTTC
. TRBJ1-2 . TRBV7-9 CASSPRDYNYGYTF TGTGCCAGCAGCCCGCGGGATTATAACTATGGCTACACCTTC
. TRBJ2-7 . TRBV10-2 CASSGRQKGRWEQYF TGCGCCAGCAGTGGTCGACAGAAGGGGAGATGGGAGCAGTACTTC
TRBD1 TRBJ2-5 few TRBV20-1 CTGQSQETQYF TGCACGGGACAGAGTCAAGAGACCCAGTACTTC
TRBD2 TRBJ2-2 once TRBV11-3 CASSLSGLLNTGELFF TGTGCCAGCAGCTTATCGGGACTACTAAACACCGGGGAGCTGTTTTTT